The 21 T cell receptor beta chains given below trace back to one sample, sequenced in a study of T cell responses to AZD1222 COVID-19 vaccine. Clones were sequenced by immunoSEQ multiplex PCR, and TCRdb holds only the in-frame ones, with some missing. Seen here are around 95,000 clones, approximately 87% observed once, and the top ten hold 4% to 5%. The input for sequencing was peripheral blood, taken on day 0 of MenACWY control vaccination. These receptors were obtained from an adult in good health.

Worth noting for this clone: This CDR3 is also generated by other DNA sequences in the sample. The rearrangement links TRBV5-1 to TRBJ1-5; no firm D call. The germline V and J ends were trimmed by 0 bases and 4 bases, with 5 bases remaining between them. Germline V CDR1 and CDR2: SGHRS, YFSETQ. The CDR3 sequence is 13 residues long. CDR3 residues: CASSLGQNQPQHF. For the CDR3, the DNA is TGCGCCAGCAGCTTGGGGCAGAATCAGCCCCAGCATTTT. Complete variable domain (other parts from reference TRBV5-1 and TRBJ1-5): KAGVTQTPRYLIKTRGQQVTLSCSPISGHRSVSWYQQTPGQGLQFLFEYFSETQRNKGNFPGRFSGRQFSNSRSEMNVSTLELGDSALYLCASSLGQNQPQHFGDGTRLSIL.

V is TRBV10-3 and J is TRBJ1-5; no reliable D call. In germline, CDR1 is ENHRY, CDR2 SYGVKD. The CDR3 has 15 residues. V was trimmed by 3 bases and J by 2 bases, leaving 11 bases between them. The CDR3 DNA reads TGTGCCATCAGTGACGGCGGCATGGGCAATCAGCCCCAGCATTTT. Its translation: CAISDGGMGNQPQHF.

In its sample, this clone was seen a few times. The V call is TRBV28, the J call TRBJ1-5; the D is unclear. CDR3 length equals 14 residues. Germline loops: CDR1 MDHEN, CDR2 SYDVKM. V was shortened by 2 bases and J by 4 bases, with 9 bases between the two germline ends. The CDR3 here is CASSLDQRNQPQHF. The CDR3 DNA reads as TGTGCCAGCAGTTTAGACCAGAGAAATCAGCCCCAGCATTTT.

The chain joins TRBV3-1 (or the pseudogene TRBV3-2) to TRBJ2-3; 8 nucleotides match TRBD2. V lost 4 bases, J lost 0 bases, and 6 bases stayed unmatched. CDR3 length: 16 residues. Per the germline V gene, CDR1 is LGHDT and CDR2 is YNNKEL (reference sequence). The CDR3 nucleotides are TGTGCCAGCAGCCCACTAGCGGTCCCTAGCACAGATACGCAGTATTTT. Protein sequence: CASSPLAVPSTDTQYF.

The chain combines TRBV29-1 with TRBJ2-5, with D perhaps TRBD1 or TRBD2 (5 bases each). CDR3 length: 15 amino acids. The ends were cut back, 3 bases at V and 5 bases at J, with 19 bases in the middle. Germline V gene lookup returns CDR1 SQVTM and CDR2 ANQGSEA. CDR3 in DNA: TGCAGCGTTGATCCCGGGGCAGGGTCAGTTGAGACCCAGTACTTC. Translated, it gives CSVDPGAGSVETQYF.

V usage is TRBV30 and J usage is TRBJ2-7; 7 bases are shared with TRBD1. The CDR3 covers 14 residues. Germline V gives CDR1 GTSNPN, CDR2 SVGIG (reference sequence). Losses at the gene ends were 2 bases for V and 2 bases for J; bases not matched to a gene: 6. The CDR3 nucleotides are TGTGCCTGGAGTACCGGGACAGAGACCTACGAGCAGTACTTC. Translated, it gives CAWSTGTETYEQYF.

The chain couples TRBV10-3 to TRBJ2-1; 12 bases fit TRBD1. CDR1 is ENHRY, CDR2 SYGVKD, per germline. The CDR3 is 17 residues long. Trimming cost V 4 bases and J 7 bases; bases outside gene matches: 11. The CDR3 reads CAISGGTGGQVRNEQFF. In nucleotides, the CDR3 is TGTGCCATCAGTGGGGGGACAGGGGGCCAGGTTAGGAATGAGCAGTTCTTC.

The rearrangement links TRBV10-2 to TRBJ1-1; D not resolved. The CDR3 loop spans 14 amino acids. Germline CDR1 reads WSHSY; CDR2 reads SAAADI. V lost 0 bases to trimming and J lost 5 bases, with 10 bases between them. CDR3: CASSESDFGTEAFF. The CDR3 nucleotides are TGCGCCAGCAGTGAGTCTGATTTCGGAACTGAAGCTTTCTTT.

This chain links TRBV6-6 with TRBJ1-1, with a tentative D call TRBD1 (6 bases). V shed 6 bases and J shed 11 bases, with 19 bases lying between them. CDR3 length: 13 residues. Germline V gives CDR1 MNHNY, CDR2 SVGAGI (reference sequence). The CDR3 DNA reads as TGTGCCAGCAGCCCAAGGGGGGACGCCCCCGCTTTCTTT. This sequence encodes CASSPRGDAPAFF.

The genes are TRBV10-3 and TRBJ2-7; TRBD2 might be the D (6 bases). Germline V gene lookup returns CDR1 ENHRY and CDR2 SYGVKD. The V gene lost 2 bases and the J gene lost 2 bases, with 13 bases spanning the gap. The CDR3 extends over 15 amino acids. The CDR3 DNA reads TGTGCCATCAGTGAGGGGGGGTCGTCGACCTACGAGCAGTACTTC. The encoded protein is CAISEGGSSTYEQYF.

The chain links TRBV19 to TRBJ1-5; no definite D call. The CDR3 is made up of 14 amino acids. Deletions cut 4 bases from V and 6 bases from J, with 13 bases between. Germline V gene lookup returns CDR1 LNHDA and CDR2 SQIVND (reference sequence). CDR3 bases: TGTGCCAGTAGTAGCAGGATTATCGGTCAGCCCCAGCATTTT. It specifies CASSSRIIGQPQHF. Variable domain in full (rest from reference TRBV19 and TRBJ1-5): DGGITQSPKYLFRKEGQNVTLSCEQNLNHDAMYWYRQDPGQGLRLIYYSQIVNDFQKGDIAEGYSVSREKKESFPLTVTSAQKNPTAFYLCASSSRIIGQPQHFGDGTRLSIL.

J is TRBJ1-6 and V is TRBV28; 9 positions agree with TRBD1. V gave up 7 bases and J gave up 5 bases; unmatched junction bases: 12. Germline V gene sequence: CDR1 MDHEN, CDR2 SYDVKM. The CDR3 sequence is 17 residues long. The CDR3 is CASTQINRGLDNSPLHF. The CDR3 region has the DNA TGTGCCAGCACACAAATCAACAGGGGGCTCGATAATTCACCCCTCCACTTT.

As for this clone: One junction end disagrees with the germline gene, perhaps due to a read error. This rearrangement joins TRBV2 to TRBJ1-2, with D possibly matching TRBD1 (5 bases). Germline CDR1 is SNHLY and CDR2 is FYNNEI. The CDR3 spans 13 residues. CDR3 nucleotide sequence: TGTGCCAGCAGCGAAGACAGCGTCTATGGCTACACCTTC. This gives the protein CASSEDSVYGYTF. The whole variable domain, filled in from reference TRBV2 and TRBJ1-2, reads EPEVTQTPSHQVTQMGQEVILRCVPISNHLYFYWYRQILGQKVEFLVSFYNNEISEKSEIFDDQFSVERPDGSNFTLKIRSTKLEDSAMYFCASSEDSVYGYTFGSGTRLTVV.

The rearrangement uses TRBV9 and TRBJ2-7; tentative D call: TRBD2 (7 bases). The CDR3 sequence is 14 residues long. Trimming removed 3 bases from V and 7 bases from J, with 17 bases in between. Germline V gene data show CDR1 as SGDLS and CDR2 as YYNGEE. The CDR3 protein is CASSEGEGLGEQYF. The CDR3 bases are TGTGCCAGCAGCGAGGGGGAGGGCCTTGGAGAGCAGTACTTC.

V is TRBV6-2 or TRBV6-3 and J is TRBJ1-1, with 7 bases aligning to TRBD1. Trimming removed 2 bases from V and 4 bases from J; junction bases left unmatched: 7. The CDR3 has 15 amino acids. The V gene's germline CDR1 is MNHEY and CDR2 SVGEGT. CDR3 coding DNA: TGTGCCAGCAGTTACACGGGGACAGTGGGCACTGAAGCTTTCTTT. Translating it yields CASSYTGTVGTEAFF.

V is TRBV2 and J is TRBJ2-7; TRBD1 matches at 10 bases. The trim removed 6 bases at V and 5 bases at J, leaving 10 bases unmatched. The CDR3 loop spans 15 amino acids. Germline V lookup: CDR1 SNHLY, CDR2 FYNNEI. The CDR3 DNA sequence: TGTGCCAGCAGCCGACTGGGGACAGGGGTGGACGAGCAGTACTTC. Translation: CASSRLGTGVDEQYF.

The V call is TRBV29-1, the J call TRBJ1-2; TRBD1 matches 9 bases. CDR3 length: 13 amino acids. Germline CDR1 reads SQVTM; CDR2 reads ANQGSEA. The V gene end was trimmed by 4 bases and the J gene end by 1 base; junction bases not matched to a gene: 1. CDR3 region: CSVGDRDNYGYTF. The CDR3 DNA reads as TGCAGCGTTGGGGACAGGGATAACTATGGCTACACCTTC.

This sequence joins TRBV19 and TRBJ2-1; D gene ambiguous. This CDR3 region has 14 residues. V was clipped by 4 bases and J by 0 bases, with 7 bases between them. The germline V gene encodes CDR1 LNHDA and CDR2 SQIVND (reference sequence). CDR3 amino acids: CASSTKSSYNEQFF. The CDR3 region has the DNA TGTGCCAGTAGTACGAAGAGCTCCTACAATGAGCAGTTCTTC.

The chain combines TRBV19 with TRBJ1-5; D is unclear. V shed 5 bases and J shed 0 bases, with 14 bases lying between them. This CDR3 is 16 amino acids long. Germline lookup yields CDR1 LNHDA and CDR2 SQIVND (reference sequence). DNA for the CDR3: TGTGCCAGTAGTCCCGATACAGCATATAGCAATCAGCCCCAGCATTTT. Its protein product is CASSPDTAYSNQPQHF.

This chain joins TRBV7-9 and TRBJ2-3, with D uncertain. This CDR3 region has 13 residues. The germline V gene has CDR1 SEHNR and CDR2 FQNEAQ (reference sequence). The ends were cut back, 3 bases at V and 2 bases at J, with 6 bases in the middle. Written as DNA, the CDR3 is TGTGCCAGCAGCTTCGTGTACACAGATACGCAGTATTTT. Protein: CASSFVYTDTQYF.

The rearrangement links TRBV20-1 to TRBJ2-5; tentative D call: TRBD2 (5 bases). Per germline, CDR1 DFQATT and CDR2 SNEGSKA (reference sequence). V dropped 6 bases and J dropped 7 bases, with 9 bases sitting between them. CDR3 size: 10 residues. The CDR3 coding sequence is TGCAGTGCCAGCCGGGGGACCCAGTACTTC. Protein: CSASRGTQYF.